This T cell receptor beta chain was recovered during a study of T cells after posttransplantation cyclophosphamide. A marrow graft followed busulfan-fludarabine conditioning, with cyclophosphamide on days +3 and +4. TCRdb's table, derived via immunoSEQ multiplex PCR, lists solely in-frame clones and lacks some. The profile covers approximately 22,000 clones, with 85% to 90% appearing a single time and 12% taken by the ten largest. The length of the CDR3 is 15 residues. V lost 1 base, J lost 2 bases, and 2 bases stayed unmatched. Germline-derived CDR1 and CDR2 are SEHNR and FQNEAQ (reference sequence). Study-level findings and limits: Tissue-infiltrating T cells from skin or gut overlapped little with blood T cells.

As to this clone: The antigen is undetermined.

This chain connects TRBV7-9 to TRBJ2-3; 8 bases are a match to TRBD1. The sample in question was PBMCs, obtained after allogeneic stem cell transplant with posttransplant cyclophosphamide. This receptor was taken from a female patient aged 30-39 years who received an allogeneic stem cell transplant from an unrelated donor, was CMV-positive, and had no GVHD. Some T cells here may be from the graft donor. The CDR3 region has the DNA TGTGCCAGCAGCTTAGAGGACAGGGCCACAGATACGCAGTATTTT. Translating it yields CASSLEDRATDTQYF.